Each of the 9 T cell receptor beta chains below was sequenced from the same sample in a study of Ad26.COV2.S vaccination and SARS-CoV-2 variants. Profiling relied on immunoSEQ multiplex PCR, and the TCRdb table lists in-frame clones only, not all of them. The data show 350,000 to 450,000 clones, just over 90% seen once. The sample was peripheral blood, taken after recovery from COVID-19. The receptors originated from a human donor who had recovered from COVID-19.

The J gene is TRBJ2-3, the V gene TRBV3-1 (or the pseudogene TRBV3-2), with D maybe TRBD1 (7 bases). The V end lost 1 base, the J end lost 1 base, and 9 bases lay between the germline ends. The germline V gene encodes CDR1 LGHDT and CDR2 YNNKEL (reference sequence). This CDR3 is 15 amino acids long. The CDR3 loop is CASSQGGTGTDTQYF. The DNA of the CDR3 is TGTGCCAGCAGCCAAGGCGGGACAGGCACAGATACGCAGTATTTT.

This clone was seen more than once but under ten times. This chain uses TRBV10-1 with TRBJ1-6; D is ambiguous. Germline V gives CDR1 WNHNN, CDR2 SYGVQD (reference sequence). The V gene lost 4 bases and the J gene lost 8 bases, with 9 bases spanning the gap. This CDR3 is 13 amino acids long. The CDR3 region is CASSAGYYSPLHF. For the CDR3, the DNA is TGCGCCAGCAGTGCCGGTTATTATTCACCCCTCCACTTT.

CDR3 region: CASGRGGSGTDTQYF. The CDR3 coding sequence is TGTGCTAGTGGGCGGGGGGGCAGCGGCACAGATACGCAGTATTTT. The V gene is TRBV12-5, the J gene TRBJ2-3; TRBD2 agrees at 9 bases. The CDR3 contains 15 residues. Germline assignment: CDR1 LGHNT and CDR2 FRNRAP. J gave up 1 base and V 6 bases, and 5 bases lay outside the gene matches.

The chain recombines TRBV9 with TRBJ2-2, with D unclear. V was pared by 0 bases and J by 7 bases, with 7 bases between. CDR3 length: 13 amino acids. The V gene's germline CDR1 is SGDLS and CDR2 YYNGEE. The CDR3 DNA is TGTGCCAGCAGCGTAGCTACCGGCGGGGAGCTGTTTTTT. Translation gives CASSVATGGELFF. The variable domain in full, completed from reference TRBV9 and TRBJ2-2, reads DSGVTQTPKHLITATGQRVTLRCSPRSGDLSVYWYQQSLDQGLQFLIQYYNGEERAKGNILERFSAQQFPDLHSELNLSSLELGDSALYFCASSVATGGELFFGEGSRLTVL.

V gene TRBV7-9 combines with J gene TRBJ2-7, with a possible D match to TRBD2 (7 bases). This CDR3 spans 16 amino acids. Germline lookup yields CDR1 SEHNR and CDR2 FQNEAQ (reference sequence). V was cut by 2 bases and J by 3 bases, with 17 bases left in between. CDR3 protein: CASSLLAKGGGYEQYF. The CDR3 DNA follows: TGTGCCAGCAGCTTACTTGCCAAGGGAGGGGGCTACGAGCAGTACTTC.

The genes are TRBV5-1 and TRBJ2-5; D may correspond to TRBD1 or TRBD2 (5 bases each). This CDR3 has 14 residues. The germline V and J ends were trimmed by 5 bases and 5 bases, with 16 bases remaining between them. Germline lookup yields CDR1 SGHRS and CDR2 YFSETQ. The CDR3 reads CASRRGDSGETQYF. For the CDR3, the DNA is TGCGCCAGCAGACGAGGGGATTCGGGGGAGACCCAGTACTTC.

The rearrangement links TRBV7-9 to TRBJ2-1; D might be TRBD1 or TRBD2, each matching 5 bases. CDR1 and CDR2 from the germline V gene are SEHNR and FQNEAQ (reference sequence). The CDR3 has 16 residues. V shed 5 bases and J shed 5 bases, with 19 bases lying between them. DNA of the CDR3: TGTGCCAGCAGCCTAAGCGGACAATCTGTGGACAATGAGCAGTTCTTC. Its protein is CASSLSGQSVDNEQFF.

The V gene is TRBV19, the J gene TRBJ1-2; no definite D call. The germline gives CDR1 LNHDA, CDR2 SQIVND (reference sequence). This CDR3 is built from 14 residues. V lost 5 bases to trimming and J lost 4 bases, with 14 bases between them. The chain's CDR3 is CASSFPATLYGYTF. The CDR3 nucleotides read TGTGCCAGTAGTTTCCCAGCGACTCTCTATGGCTACACCTTC. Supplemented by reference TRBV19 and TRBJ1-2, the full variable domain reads DGGITQSPKYLFRKEGQNVTLSCEQNLNHDAMYWYRQDPGQGLRLIYYSQIVNDFQKGDIAEGYSVSREKKESFPLTVTSAQKNPTAFYLCASSFPATLYGYTFGSGTRLTVV.

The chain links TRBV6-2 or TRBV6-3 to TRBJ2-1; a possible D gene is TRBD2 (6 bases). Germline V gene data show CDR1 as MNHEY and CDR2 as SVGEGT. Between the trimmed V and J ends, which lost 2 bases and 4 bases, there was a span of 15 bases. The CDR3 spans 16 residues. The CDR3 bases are TGTGCCAGCAGTTACGAGGTTAGCGGCGGATACAATGAGCAGTTCTTC. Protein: CASSYEVSGGYNEQFF.